The present entry profiles one T cell receptor (beta chain) with its context. Its cognate antigen is unknown. This sample is part of a study of T cell responses to AZD1222 COVID-19 vaccine. General study findings and limits: In a largely white British group with more females than males, clonal diversity was possibly underestimated. At study baseline, merely six AZD1222 recipients were seropositive.

Here immunoSEQ multiplex PCR was the method, and the copy in TCRdb shows in-frame clones only, minus some. The table shows approximately 130,000 clones, with 80% to 90% occurring only once. The CDR3 runs to 16 residues. The junction had 8 bases not matched to a gene; V was cut back by 5 bases and J by 0 bases. Per germline, CDR1 LGHNA and CDR2 YNFKEQ. The V gene is TRBV4-2, the J gene TRBJ1-1, with 8 nucleotides matching TRBD1. The sequence derives from an adult in good health. The material sequenced was peripheral blood, taken on day 0 of MenACWY control vaccination. CDR3 DNA sequence: TGTGCCAGCAGCGAAACAGGGGGAAAAATGAACACTGAAGCTTTCTTT. Its translation is CASSETGGKMNTEAFF.